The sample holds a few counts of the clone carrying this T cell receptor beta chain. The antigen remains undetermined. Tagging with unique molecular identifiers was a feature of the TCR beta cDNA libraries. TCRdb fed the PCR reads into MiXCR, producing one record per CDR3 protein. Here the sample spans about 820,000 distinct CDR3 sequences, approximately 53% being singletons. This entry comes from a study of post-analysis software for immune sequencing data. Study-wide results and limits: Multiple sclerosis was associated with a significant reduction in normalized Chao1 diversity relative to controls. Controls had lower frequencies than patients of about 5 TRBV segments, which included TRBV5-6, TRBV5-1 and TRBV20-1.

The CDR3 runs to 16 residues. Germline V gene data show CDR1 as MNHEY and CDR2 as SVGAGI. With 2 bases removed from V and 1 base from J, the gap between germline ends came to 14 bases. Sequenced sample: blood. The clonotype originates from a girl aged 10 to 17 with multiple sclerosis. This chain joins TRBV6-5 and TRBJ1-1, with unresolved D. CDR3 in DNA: TGTGCCAGCAGTTACGCACAGCCAAAAAGGAACACTGAAGCTTTCTTT. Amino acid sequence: CASSYAQPKRNTEAFF.